Presented here are 4 T cell receptor beta chains from one specimen sequenced in a study of blood T cell repertoires in COVID-19. Data came from immunoSEQ multiplex PCR; TCRdb stores just in-frame clones and leaves some out. The table has about 230,000 clones, roughly 83% seen once. Sequencing was performed on peripheral blood. These receptors all come from an older woman with active or convalescent COVID-19.

The chain combines TRBV4-2 with TRBJ2-3; 9 nucleotides align to TRBD2. V was clipped by 0 bases and J by 2 bases; unmatched bases: 15. Germline V gene data show CDR1 as LGHNA and CDR2 as YNFKEQ. The length of the CDR3 is 20 residues. The CDR3 reads CASSQELASGVLLTTDTQYF. In DNA, the CDR3 is TGTGCCAGCAGCCAAGAATTGGCTAGCGGGGTCCTTCTCACCACAGATACGCAGTATTTT.

The CDR3 loop is CASSPAGKRTEAFF. The CDR3 DNA reads TGTGCCAGCAGCCCAGCAGGGAAGAGGACTGAAGCTTTCTTT. The V gene is TRBV7-2, the J gene TRBJ1-1; D is possibly TRBD1 (5 bases). The V end was cut by 5 bases, the J end by 5 bases, with 15 bases between. CDR1 is SGHTA and CDR2 is FQGNSA in the germline V gene. This CDR3 has 14 amino acids.

V is TRBV30 and J is TRBJ1-1, with a tentative D call TRBD1 (6 bases). Germline CDR1 and CDR2: GTSNPN and SVGIG (reference sequence). V lost 5 bases, J lost 0 bases, and 13 bases lay in between. This CDR3 comprises 14 residues. CDR3 residues: CAWGGQLLNTEAFF. CDR3 DNA sequence: TGTGCCTGGGGAGGACAGCTTCTGAACACTGAAGCTTTCTTT.

This chain links TRBV5-6 with TRBJ2-1, with TRBD1 as a possible D gene (5 bases). This CDR3 is 13 amino acids long. The germline CDR1 and CDR2 sequences are SGHDT and YYEEEE. Trimming took 0 bases from V and 9 from J, leaving 10 bases between them. This CDR3 is CASSLGRESEQFF. CDR3 DNA: TGTGCCAGCAGCTTGGGCAGGGAAAGTGAGCAGTTCTTC.